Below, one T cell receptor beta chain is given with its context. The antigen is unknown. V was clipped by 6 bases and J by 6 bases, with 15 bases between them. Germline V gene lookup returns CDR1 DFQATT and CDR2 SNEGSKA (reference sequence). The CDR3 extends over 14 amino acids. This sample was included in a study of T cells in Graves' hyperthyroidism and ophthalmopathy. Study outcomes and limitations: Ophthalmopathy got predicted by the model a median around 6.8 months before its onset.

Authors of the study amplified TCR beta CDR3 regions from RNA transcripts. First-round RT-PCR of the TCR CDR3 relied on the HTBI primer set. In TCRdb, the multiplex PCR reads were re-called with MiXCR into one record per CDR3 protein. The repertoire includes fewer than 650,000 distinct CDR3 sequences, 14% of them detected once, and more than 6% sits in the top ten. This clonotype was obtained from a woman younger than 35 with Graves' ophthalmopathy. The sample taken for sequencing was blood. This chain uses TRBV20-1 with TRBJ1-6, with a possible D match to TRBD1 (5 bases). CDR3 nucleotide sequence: TGCAGTGCCCTGGAAGGGACCCTTAATTCACCCCTCCACTTT. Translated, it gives CSALEGTLNSPLHF.